This T cell receptor beta chain came from a study of blood T cell repertoires in COVID-19. Study-level background: Sites across the United States, Italy and Spain contributed samples from acute and convalescent COVID-19.

CDR3 length equals 13 residues. Germline V CDR1 and CDR2: SGHDT, YYEEEE. V was pared by 4 bases and J by 8 bases, with 13 bases between. As handled by the study authors: Amplifying reference gene primers gave estimates of nucleated cell counts. TCRdb's copy holds only in-frame clones and misses some; the assay was immunoSEQ multiplex PCR. The DNA was the basis for D and trimming; V, J and clone size are from that table. Here the sample spans 400,000 or so clones, 80% to 95% being singletons. This clone was observed a handful of times. The study drew participants aged roughly 18 to 95 years from around 24 US areas.

The chain has TRBV5-6 and TRBJ2-1; D gene uncertain. The origin of this receptor is a young man who had recovered from COVID-19. The sequenced sample consisted of PBMCs or T cells enriched from blood (not recorded which). In DNA form, the CDR3 reads TGTGCCAGCAGCACCGACAAGATCCATGAGCAGTTCTTC. Protein product: CASSTDKIHEQFF.